The T cell receptor (beta chain) described here comes from a study of T cell repertoires in cytomegalovirus infection. Study-level information: Public TCR beta signatures marked donors with CMV infection and the matching HLA.

General study findings and limits: Based on cumulative public TCR beta family frequency, carriers of CMV plus the relevant HLA were identified. HLA-C-restricted CMV clonotypes gave the most frequent clonotype in two of eight donors.

Each CDR3 protein is one row after TCRdb ran MiXCR on the reads. Here the sample spans approximately 260,000 distinct CDR3 sequences, about a sixth being singletons. The CDR3 sequence is 15 residues long. The V gene's germline CDR1 is SGHRS and CDR2 YFSETQ. Deletions cut 1 base from V and 0 bases from J, with 10 bases between. In the case of this clonotype: Its specificity is not known.

Sequenced input: CD8+ T cells from PBMCs. The chain joins TRBV5-1 to TRBJ1-2, with no clear D. This clonotype originated in a human donor in good health (CMV status not recorded). Some clones in this sample may be carry-over from other donors' samples. The CDR3 DNA follows: TGCGCCAGCAGCTTGACGGACGCCTCTAACTATGGCTACACCTTC. Amino acids: CASSLTDASNYGYTF.